Below are 21 T cell receptor beta chains sequenced from a single sample in a study of CD8+CD57+ T cells in acquired aplastic anemia. For CDR3 and TCR beta VDJ profiling, genomic DNA was the template used. TCRdb redid the calling of the reads with MiXCR, one entry per CDR3 protein. The table lists roughly 80,000 distinct CDR3 sequences, around 42% of them singletons. The sample consisted of sorted CD4+, CD8+, or CD8+CD57+ T cells (not recorded which) from PBMCs. All receptors derive from a human donor in good health, serving as a control.

This clonotype was observed many times. The chain recombines TRBV10-3 with TRBJ2-1, with D maybe TRBD2 (5 bases). The CDR3 loop spans 15 amino acids. Trimming took 5 bases from V and 0 from J, leaving 11 bases between them. The germline V gene encodes CDR1 ENHRY and CDR2 SYGVKD. This CDR3 reads CAISKDFNSYNEQFF. The CDR3 DNA follows: TGTGCCATCAGTAAGGACTTTAACTCCTACAATGAGCAGTTCTTC.

The gene calls are TRBV20-1 and TRBJ1-5, with 7 bases lining up with TRBD1. V lost 4 bases, J lost 5 bases, and 23 bases stayed unmatched. Looked up from germline, CDR1 is DFQATT and CDR2 is SNEGSKA (reference sequence). The CDR3 covers 19 residues. CDR3 sequence: CSATRTLGQITGNHQPQHF. The CDR3 DNA reads TGCAGTGCTACCCGAACGTTGGGACAGATTACAGGGAACCATCAGCCCCAGCATTTT.

In its sample, this clonotype was seen many times. The chain uses TRBV7-2 and TRBJ1-5; D may be TRBD1 (6 bases). This CDR3 is 14 amino acids long. CDR1 and CDR2 (germline): SGHTA, FQGNSA. Between the trimmed V and J ends, which lost 2 bases and 3 bases, there was a span of 8 bases. Here the CDR3 DNA reads TGTGCCAGCAGCTTAACAGGGCCCAATCAGCCCCAGCATTTT. Translating gives CASSLTGPNQPQHF. Complete variable domain (other parts from reference TRBV7-2 and TRBJ1-5): GAGVSQSPSNKVTEKGKDVELRCDPISGHTALYWYRQSLGQGLEFLIYFQGNSAPDKSGLPSDRFSAERTGGSVSTLTIQRTQQEDSAVYLCASSLTGPNQPQHFGDGTRLSIL.

Comment on this clonotype: A much larger clone differs from this one at a single base, so this may be a read error. The chain recombines TRBV27 with TRBJ2-7, with 10 nucleotides matching TRBD1. The length of the CDR3 is 17 residues. The germline CDR1 and CDR2 sequences are MNHEY and SMNVEV (reference sequence). The CDR3 loop reads CASSLSPGTGVVYGQYF. In nucleotides, the CDR3 is TGTGCCAGCAGTTTATCCCCCGGGACAGGGGTGGTCTACGGGCAGTACTTC.

Worth noting for this clonotype: With a much larger clone just one base away, this may be a read error. This chain connects TRBV5-1 to TRBJ2-1, with unresolved D. Germline assignment: CDR1 SGHRS and CDR2 YFSETQ. The CDR3 runs 11 residues. CDR3 protein: CASSASNEQSF. In nucleotides, the CDR3 is TGCGCCAGCAGCGCAAGCAATGAGCAGTCCTTC.

This chain joins TRBV3-1 and TRBJ2-3; D gene uncertain. V was pared by 4 bases and J by 3 bases, with 14 bases between. Germline lookup yields CDR1 LGHDT and CDR2 YNNKEL (reference sequence). This CDR3 region has 15 residues. CDR3 amino acids: CASSPKDWGTDTQYF. CDR3 coding DNA: TGTGCCAGCAGCCCGAAGGATTGGGGAACAGATACGCAGTATTTT.

The sample holds many counts of this clonotype. The chain has TRBV7-9 and TRBJ2-3; unclear D gene. This CDR3 is 14 amino acids long. Germline V gives CDR1 SEHNR, CDR2 FQNEAQ (reference sequence). Trimming pared 1 base from V and 2 bases from J, leaving 7 bases between. The CDR3 DNA reads as TGTGCCAGCAGCTTAGATGCCCTCACAGATACGCAGTATTTT. Translation gives CASSLDALTDTQYF.

This clonotype was picked up one time. The chain carries TRBV7-2 and TRBJ2-7; D is possibly TRBD2 (5 bases). This CDR3 contains 12 residues. Germline-derived CDR1 and CDR2 are SGHTA and FQGNSA. The V end lost 5 bases, the J end lost 6 bases, and 11 bases lay between the germline ends. CDR3 sequence reads: CASSSDGLEQYF. CDR3 sequence (DNA): TGTGCCAGCAGCAGCGACGGACTCGAGCAGTACTTC.

This clonotype has just a few counts. Given a much more abundant clone one base away, this may be a read error. The chain's CDR3 is CAGSFGTGELEQYF. In DNA, the CDR3 is TGTGCCGGCAGCTTTGGGACAGGGGAACTCGAGCAGTACTTC. This chain uses TRBV11-3 with TRBJ2-7, with 10 bases aligning to TRBD1. Germline V lookup: CDR1 SGHNT, CDR2 YENEEA. The CDR3 has 14 residues.

The chain recombines TRBV19 with TRBJ2-5; unclear D gene. V was trimmed by 3 bases and J by 0 bases, leaving 5 bases between them. This CDR3 comprises 13 residues. Germline values: CDR1 LNHDA, CDR2 SQIVND (reference sequence). The CDR3 sequence is CASSMIYQETQYF. For the CDR3, the DNA is TGTGCCAGTAGTATGATATACCAAGAGACCCAGTACTTC.

This clonotype turned up a few times. The rearrangement links TRBV11-1 to TRBJ2-2, with unresolved D. Deletions cut 7 bases from V and 0 bases from J, with 15 bases between. Germline V gene data show CDR1 as SGHAT and CDR2 as FQDESV (reference sequence). The CDR3 spans 16 residues. CDR3 DNA sequence: TGTGCCAGCAAAAAAACGGGCCCTACGAACACCGGGGAGCTGTTTTTT. This encodes CASKKTGPTNTGELFF.

V gene TRBV27 combines with J gene TRBJ2-1; possible D gene TRBD2, 6 bases. Germline CDR1 reads MNHEY; CDR2 reads SMNVEV (reference sequence). The CDR3 is made up of 14 amino acids. V was pared by 3 bases and J by 3 bases, with 9 bases between. The CDR3, as DNA: TGTGCCAGCAGTTTTTCGGGGGACTACAATGAGCAGTTCTTC. As protein: CASSFSGDYNEQFF.

CDR3 sequence (DNA): TGTGCCAGCAGTCTACACAGGGATGACACTGAAGCTTTCTTT. Amino acids: CASSLHRDDTEAFF. The chain uses TRBV6-1 and TRBJ1-1; tentative D call: TRBD1 (6 bases). CDR3 size: 14 residues. The V gene lost 5 bases and the J gene lost 3 bases, with 13 bases spanning the gap. Germline V gene lookup returns CDR1 MNHNS and CDR2 SASEGT.

This chain joins TRBV29-1 and TRBJ1-2; 7 bases align to TRBD1. Germline lookup yields CDR1 SQVTM and CDR2 ANQGSEA. The CDR3 has 13 residues. With V trimmed by 3 bases and J by 8 bases, 9 bases remained unmatched. CDR3 residues: CSVDRDSTKGYTF. CDR3 DNA: TGCAGCGTTGACCGGGACAGTACGAAAGGCTACACCTTC.

Ten or more counts support this clonotype. The V call is TRBV4-1, the J call TRBJ1-1; TRBD1 matches at 8 bases. This CDR3 region has 12 residues. The junction had 4 bases not matched to a gene; V was cut back by 5 bases and J by 8 bases. The V gene's germline CDR1 is MGHRA and CDR2 YSYEKL. CDR3 DNA: TGCGCCAGCAGCGACAGGACAGGGGAAGCTTTCTTT. Protein product: CASSDRTGEAFF.

This clonotype was seen a handful of times. The V gene is TRBV11-2, the J gene TRBJ1-1; D perhaps matches TRBD1 (5 bases). V lost 6 bases to trimming and J lost 4 bases, with 15 bases between them. The CDR3 runs 14 residues. The V gene's germline CDR1 is SGHAT and CDR2 FQNNGV. CDR3 sequence reads: CASRPSGGGTEAFF. The CDR3 DNA follows: TGTGCCAGCAGACCCAGTGGCGGGGGCACTGAAGCTTTCTTT.

This clonotype was picked up many times. V gene TRBV6-5 combines with J gene TRBJ2-7; D may be TRBD2 (6 bases). Trimming cost V 4 bases and J 6 bases, with 22 bases left between them. CDR1 is MNHEY, CDR2 SVGAGI, per germline. The CDR3 is 16 amino acids. CDR3 residues: CASSLSGRLAKGEQYF. Here the CDR3 DNA reads TGTGCCAGCAGTTTATCAGGGAGGCTAGCGAAGGGCGAGCAGTACTTC.

The V gene is TRBV5-6, the J gene TRBJ2-3, with D perhaps TRBD1 or TRBD2 (5 bases each). The CDR3 is made up of 15 amino acids. The ends were cut back, 8 bases at V and 1 base at J, with 17 bases in the middle. The germline gives CDR1 SGHDT, CDR2 YYEEEE. The CDR3 here is CASCFGMGGTDTQYF. The CDR3 nucleotides are TGTGCCAGTTGCTTCGGGATGGGGGGCACAGATACGCAGTATTTT.

The chain combines TRBV27 with TRBJ1-5, with a weak D call TRBD1 (5 bases). V shed 10 bases and J shed 2 bases, with 18 bases lying between them. Germline V lookup: CDR1 MNHEY, CDR2 SMNVEV (reference sequence). The CDR3 sequence is 15 residues long. CDR3 region: CAISPGGRGNQPQHF. In nucleotides, the CDR3 is TGTGCCATCTCTCCGGGGGGAAGGGGCAATCAGCCCCAGCATTTT.

The chain joins TRBV4-2 to TRBJ1-4; no firm D call. The V and J ends lost 0 bases and 8 bases respectively, with 13 bases between them. The CDR3 covers 15 residues. The germline CDR1 and CDR2 sequences are LGHNA and YNFKEQ. CDR3 protein: CASSQEWAGREKLFF. The CDR3 coding sequence is TGTGCCAGCAGCCAAGAATGGGCAGGAAGAGAAAAACTGTTTTTT.

This clonotype was seen repeatedly, ten times or more. The CDR3 sequence: CATAAGSYNEQFF. The CDR3 nucleotides read TGTGCCACCGCGGCTGGATCCTACAATGAGCAGTTCTTC. The chain has TRBV15 and TRBJ2-1; D gene uncertain. CDR3 length equals 13 residues. V was shortened by 8 bases and J by 1 base, with 9 bases between the two germline ends. Germline-derived CDR1 and CDR2 are LNHNV and YYDKDF (reference sequence).